This T cell receptor beta chain derives from a study of cytomegalovirus exposure and HLA in healthy donors. It was healthy bone marrow donors who served as donors. This CDR3 has 13 residues. With 8 bases removed from V and 0 bases from J, the gap between germline ends came to 10 bases. In germline, CDR1 is MNHNY, CDR2 SVGAGI (reference sequence). It was with 60 Vbeta and 13 Jbeta primers that the PCR ran. Produced via immunoSEQ multiplex PCR; TCRdb's table is partial and in-frame only. Of roughly 200,000 clones listed, approximately 85% are singletons. Study findings and constraints: A missense variant in DCLRE1C was later tied to TCR beta V- and J-gene trimming. Researchers counted some 150 TCR beta chains as cytomegalovirus-associated. Later analysis identified 15,000 to 20,000 TCR beta sequences associated with HLA alleles, using a false discovery rate threshold of 0.05.

Concerning this clone: Its antigen is not known.

Material: PBMCs. The chain has TRBV6-6 and TRBJ1-2, with TRBD1 as a possible D gene (5 bases). This receptor was identified in a woman aged 45-60 years in good health and CMV-seronegative. The CDR3: CASGADPNYGYTF. The CDR3 region has the DNA TGTGCCAGCGGGGCAGACCCTAACTATGGCTACACCTTC.